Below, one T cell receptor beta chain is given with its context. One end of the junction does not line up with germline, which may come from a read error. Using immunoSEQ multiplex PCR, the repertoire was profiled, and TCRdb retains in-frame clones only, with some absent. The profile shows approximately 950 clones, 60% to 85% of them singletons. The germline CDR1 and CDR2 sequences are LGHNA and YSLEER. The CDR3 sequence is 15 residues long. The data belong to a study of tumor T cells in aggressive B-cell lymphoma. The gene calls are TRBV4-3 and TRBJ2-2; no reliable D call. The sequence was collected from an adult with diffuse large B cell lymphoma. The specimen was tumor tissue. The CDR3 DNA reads TGCGCCAGCAGCCAAGTTAGTCGCGGCACCAGGGAGCTGTTTTTT. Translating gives CASSQVSRGTRELFF.